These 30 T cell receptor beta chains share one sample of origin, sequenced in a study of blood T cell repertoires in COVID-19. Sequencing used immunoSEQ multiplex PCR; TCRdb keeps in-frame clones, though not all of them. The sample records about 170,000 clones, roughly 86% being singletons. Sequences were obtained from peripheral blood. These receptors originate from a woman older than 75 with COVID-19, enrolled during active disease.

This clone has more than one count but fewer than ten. DNA for the CDR3: TGTGCCAGCAGCCAAGGGACAGCTAACTATGGCTACACCTTC. This codes for CASSQGTANYGYTF. This chain links TRBV7-2 with TRBJ1-2, with 7 bases aligning to TRBD1. The V gene end was trimmed by 5 bases and the J gene end by 0 bases; junction bases not matched to a gene: 3. The CDR3 consists of 14 residues. Per germline, CDR1 SGHTA and CDR2 FQGNSA.

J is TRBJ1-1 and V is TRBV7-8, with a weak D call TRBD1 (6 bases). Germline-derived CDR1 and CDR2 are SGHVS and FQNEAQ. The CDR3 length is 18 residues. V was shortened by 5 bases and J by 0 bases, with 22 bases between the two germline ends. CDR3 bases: TGTGCCAGCAGCCAAAATACAGGGACGAGCGGCTTGAACACTGAAGCTTTCTTT. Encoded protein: CASSQNTGTSGLNTEAFF.

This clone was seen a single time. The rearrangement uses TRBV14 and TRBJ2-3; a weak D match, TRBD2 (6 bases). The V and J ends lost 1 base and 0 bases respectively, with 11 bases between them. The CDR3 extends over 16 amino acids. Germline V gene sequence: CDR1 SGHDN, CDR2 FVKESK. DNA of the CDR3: TGTGCCAGCAGCCAAGTCGGCGGGATAAGCACAGATACGCAGTATTTT. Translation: CASSQVGGISTDTQYF.

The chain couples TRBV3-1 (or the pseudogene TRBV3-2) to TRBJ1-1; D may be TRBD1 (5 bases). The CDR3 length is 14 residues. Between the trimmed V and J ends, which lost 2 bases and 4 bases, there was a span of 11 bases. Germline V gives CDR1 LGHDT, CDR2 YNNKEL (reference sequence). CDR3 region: CASSQRGGSTEAFF. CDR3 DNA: TGTGCCAGCAGCCAAAGGGGAGGGAGCACTGAAGCTTTCTTT.

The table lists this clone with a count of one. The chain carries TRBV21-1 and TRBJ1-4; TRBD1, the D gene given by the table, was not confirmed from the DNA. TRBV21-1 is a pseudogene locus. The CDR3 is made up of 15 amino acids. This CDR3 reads CASSKYRGSNEKLFF. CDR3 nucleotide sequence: TGTGCCAGCAGCAAATACAGGGGATCTAATGAAAAACTGTTTTTT.

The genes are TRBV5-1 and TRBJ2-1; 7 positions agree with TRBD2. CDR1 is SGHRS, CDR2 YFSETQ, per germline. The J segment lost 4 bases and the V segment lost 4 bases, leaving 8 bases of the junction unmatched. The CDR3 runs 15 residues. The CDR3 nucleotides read TGCGCCAGCAGCCCAAGCGGGACCGGGTACAATGAGCAGTTCTTC. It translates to CASSPSGTGYNEQFF.

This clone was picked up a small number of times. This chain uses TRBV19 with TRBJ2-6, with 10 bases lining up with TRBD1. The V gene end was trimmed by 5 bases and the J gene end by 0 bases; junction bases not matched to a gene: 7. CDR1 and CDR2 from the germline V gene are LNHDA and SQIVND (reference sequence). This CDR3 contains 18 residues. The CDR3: CASSPRTGGVSGANVLTF. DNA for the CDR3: TGTGCCAGTAGTCCCCGGACAGGGGGGGTCTCTGGGGCCAACGTCCTGACTTTC.

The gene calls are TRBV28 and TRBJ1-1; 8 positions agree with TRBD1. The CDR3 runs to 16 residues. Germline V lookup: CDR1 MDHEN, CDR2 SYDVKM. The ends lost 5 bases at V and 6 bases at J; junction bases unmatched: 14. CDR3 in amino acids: CASSPRRGHSTSEAFF. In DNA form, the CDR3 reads TGTGCCAGCAGTCCTCGCAGGGGGCATAGTACTTCTGAAGCTTTCTTT.

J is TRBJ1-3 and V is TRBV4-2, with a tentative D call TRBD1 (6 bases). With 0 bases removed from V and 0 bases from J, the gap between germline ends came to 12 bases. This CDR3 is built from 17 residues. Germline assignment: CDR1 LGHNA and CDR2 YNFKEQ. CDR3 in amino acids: CASSQDTGHGSGNTIYF. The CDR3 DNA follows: TGTGCCAGCAGCCAAGACACAGGGCACGGCTCTGGAAACACCATATATTTT.

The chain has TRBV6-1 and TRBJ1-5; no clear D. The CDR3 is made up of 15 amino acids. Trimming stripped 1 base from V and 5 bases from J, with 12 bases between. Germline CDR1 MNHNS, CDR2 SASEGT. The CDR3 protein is CASSEVWLNDQPQHF. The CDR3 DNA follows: TGTGCCAGCAGTGAAGTTTGGCTCAACGATCAGCCCCAGCATTTT.

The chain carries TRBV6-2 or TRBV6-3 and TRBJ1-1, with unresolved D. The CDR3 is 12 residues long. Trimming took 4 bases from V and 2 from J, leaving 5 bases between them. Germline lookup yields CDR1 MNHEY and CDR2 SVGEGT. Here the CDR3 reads CASSSINTEAFF. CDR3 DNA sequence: TGTGCCAGCAGTTCCATTAACACTGAAGCTTTCTTT.

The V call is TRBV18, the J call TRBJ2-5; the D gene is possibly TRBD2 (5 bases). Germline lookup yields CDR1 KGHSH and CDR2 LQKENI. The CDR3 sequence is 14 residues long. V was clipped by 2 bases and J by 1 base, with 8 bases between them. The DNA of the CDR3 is TGTGCCAGCTCACCAATCGGGATCCAAGAGACCCAGTACTTC. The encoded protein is CASSPIGIQETQYF.

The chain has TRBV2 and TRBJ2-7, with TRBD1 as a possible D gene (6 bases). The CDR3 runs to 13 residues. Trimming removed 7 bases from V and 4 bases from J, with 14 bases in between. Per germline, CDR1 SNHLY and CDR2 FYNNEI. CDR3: CASTRGGQYEQYF. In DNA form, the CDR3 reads TGTGCCAGCACCAGGGGCGGACAGTACGAGCAGTACTTC. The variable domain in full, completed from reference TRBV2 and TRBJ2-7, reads EPEVTQTPSHQVTQMGQEVILRCVPISNHLYFYWYRQILGQKVEFLVSFYNNEISEKSEIFDDQFSVERPDGSNFTLKIRSTKLEDSAMYFCASTRGGQYEQYFGPGTRLTVT.

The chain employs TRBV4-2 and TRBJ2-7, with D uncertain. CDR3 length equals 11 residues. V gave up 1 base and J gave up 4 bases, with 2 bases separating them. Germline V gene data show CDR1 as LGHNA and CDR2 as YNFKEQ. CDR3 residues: CASSQAYEQYF. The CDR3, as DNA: TGTGCCAGCAGCCAAGCGTACGAGCAGTACTTC.

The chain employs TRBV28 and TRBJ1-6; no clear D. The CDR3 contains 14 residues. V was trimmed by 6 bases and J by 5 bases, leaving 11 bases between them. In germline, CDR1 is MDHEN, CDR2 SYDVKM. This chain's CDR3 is CASSPTEDNSPLHF. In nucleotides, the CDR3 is TGTGCCAGCAGCCCTACAGAAGATAATTCACCCCTCCACTTT.

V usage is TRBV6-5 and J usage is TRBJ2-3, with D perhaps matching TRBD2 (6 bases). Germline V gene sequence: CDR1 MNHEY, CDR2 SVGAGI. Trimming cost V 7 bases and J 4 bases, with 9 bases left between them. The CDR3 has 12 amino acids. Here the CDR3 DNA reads TGTGCCAGCACGGGGGTATCAGATACGCAGTATTTT. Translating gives CASTGVSDTQYF.

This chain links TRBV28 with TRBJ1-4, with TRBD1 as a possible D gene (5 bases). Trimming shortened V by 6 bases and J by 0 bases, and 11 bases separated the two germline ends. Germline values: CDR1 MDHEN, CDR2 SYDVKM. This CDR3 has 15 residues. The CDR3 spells CASSRQLATNEKLFF. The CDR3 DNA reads TGTGCCAGCAGCAGACAGCTTGCAACTAATGAAAAACTGTTTTTT. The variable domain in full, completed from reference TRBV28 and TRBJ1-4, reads DVKVTQSSRYLVKRTGEKVFLECVQDMDHENMFWYRQDPGLGLRLIYFSYDVKMKEKGDIPEGYSVSREKKERFSLILESASTNQTSMYLCASSRQLATNEKLFFGSGTQLSVL.

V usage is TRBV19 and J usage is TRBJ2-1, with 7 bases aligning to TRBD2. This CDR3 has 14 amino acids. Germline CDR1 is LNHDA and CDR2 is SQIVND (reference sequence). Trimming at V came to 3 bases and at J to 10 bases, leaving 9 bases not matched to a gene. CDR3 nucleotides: TGTGCCAGTAGTATGGGGGGTAGCGGGTCCGAGCAGTTCTTC. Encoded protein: CASSMGGSGSEQFF.

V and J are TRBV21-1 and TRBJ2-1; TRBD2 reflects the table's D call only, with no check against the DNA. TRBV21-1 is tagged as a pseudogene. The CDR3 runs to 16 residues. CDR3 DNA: TGTGCCAGCAGCAAAACGACTCAACCCCTATACAATGAGCAGTTCTTC. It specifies CASSKTTQPLYNEQFF.

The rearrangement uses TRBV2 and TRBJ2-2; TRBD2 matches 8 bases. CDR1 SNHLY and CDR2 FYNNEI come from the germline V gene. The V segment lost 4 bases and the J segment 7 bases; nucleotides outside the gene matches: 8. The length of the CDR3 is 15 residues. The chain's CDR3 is CASSVVSGNGGELFF. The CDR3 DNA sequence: TGTGCCAGCAGTGTGGTTAGCGGGAATGGCGGGGAGCTGTTTTTT.

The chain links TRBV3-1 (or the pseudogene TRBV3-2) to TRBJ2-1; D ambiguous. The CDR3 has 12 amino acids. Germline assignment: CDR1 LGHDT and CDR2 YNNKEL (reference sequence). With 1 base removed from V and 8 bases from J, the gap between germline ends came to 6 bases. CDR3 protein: CASSQGTDEQFF. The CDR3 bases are TGTGCCAGCAGCCAAGGAACGGATGAGCAGTTCTTC.

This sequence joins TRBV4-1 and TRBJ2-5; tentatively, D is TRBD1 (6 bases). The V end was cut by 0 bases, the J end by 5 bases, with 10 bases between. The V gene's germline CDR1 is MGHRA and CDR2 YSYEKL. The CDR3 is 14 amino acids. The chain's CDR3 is CASSQDVRGETQYF. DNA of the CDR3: TGCGCCAGCAGCCAAGATGTCAGGGGCGAGACCCAGTACTTC.

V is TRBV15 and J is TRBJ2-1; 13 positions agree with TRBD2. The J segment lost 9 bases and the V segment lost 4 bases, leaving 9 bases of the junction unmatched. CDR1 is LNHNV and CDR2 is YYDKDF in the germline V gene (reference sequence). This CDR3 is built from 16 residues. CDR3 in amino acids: CATSTTGLAGIGEQFF. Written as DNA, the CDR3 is TGTGCCACCAGCACGACGGGACTAGCGGGAATCGGTGAGCAGTTCTTC.

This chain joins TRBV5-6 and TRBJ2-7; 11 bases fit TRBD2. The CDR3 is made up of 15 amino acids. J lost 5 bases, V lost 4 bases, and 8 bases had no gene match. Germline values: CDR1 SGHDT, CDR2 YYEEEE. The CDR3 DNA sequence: TGTGCCAGCAGCCGACGTAGCGGGAGGGCGCACGAGCAGTACTTC. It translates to CASSRRSGRAHEQYF.

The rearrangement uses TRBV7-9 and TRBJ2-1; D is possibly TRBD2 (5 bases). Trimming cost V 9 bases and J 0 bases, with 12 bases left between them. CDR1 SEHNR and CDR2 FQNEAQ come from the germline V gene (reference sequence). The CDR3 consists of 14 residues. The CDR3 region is CASTDFRSYNEQFF. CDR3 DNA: TGTGCCAGTACGGACTTTCGCTCCTACAATGAGCAGTTCTTC.

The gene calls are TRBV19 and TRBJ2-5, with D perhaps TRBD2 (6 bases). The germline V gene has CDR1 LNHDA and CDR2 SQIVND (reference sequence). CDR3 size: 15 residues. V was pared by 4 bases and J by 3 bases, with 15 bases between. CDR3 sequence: CASSTRGGVKETQYF. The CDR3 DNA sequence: TGTGCCAGTAGTACCCGCGGCGGGGTAAAAGAGACCCAGTACTTC.

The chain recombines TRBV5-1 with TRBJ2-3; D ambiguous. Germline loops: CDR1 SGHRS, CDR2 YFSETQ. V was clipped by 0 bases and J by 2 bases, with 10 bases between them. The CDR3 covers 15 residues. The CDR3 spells CASSLASDFTDTQYF. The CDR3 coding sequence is TGCGCCAGCAGCTTGGCAAGCGACTTCACAGATACGCAGTATTTT.

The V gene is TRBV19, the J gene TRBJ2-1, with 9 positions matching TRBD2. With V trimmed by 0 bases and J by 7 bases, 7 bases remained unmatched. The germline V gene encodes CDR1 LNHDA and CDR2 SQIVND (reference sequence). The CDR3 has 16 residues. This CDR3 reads CASSIDHLAGRNEQFF. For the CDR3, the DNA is TGTGCCAGTAGTATAGATCACCTAGCGGGACGTAATGAGCAGTTCTTC.

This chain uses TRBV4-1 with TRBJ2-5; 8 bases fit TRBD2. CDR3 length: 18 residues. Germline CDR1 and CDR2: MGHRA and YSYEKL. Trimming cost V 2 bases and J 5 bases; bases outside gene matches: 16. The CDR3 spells CASSQPRGKLAVHETQYF. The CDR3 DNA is TGCGCCAGCAGCCAACCGAGAGGAAAACTAGCGGTTCACGAGACCCAGTACTTC.

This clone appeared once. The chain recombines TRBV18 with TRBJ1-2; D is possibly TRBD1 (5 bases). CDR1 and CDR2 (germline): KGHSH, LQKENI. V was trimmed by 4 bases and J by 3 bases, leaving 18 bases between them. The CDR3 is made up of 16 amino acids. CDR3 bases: TGTGCCAGCTCACTTATCGACAGATCAAACCACTATGGCTACACCTTC. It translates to CASSLIDRSNHYGYTF. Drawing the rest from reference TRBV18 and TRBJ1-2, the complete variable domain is NAGVMQNPRHLVRRRGQEARLRCSPMKGHSHVYWYRQLPEEGLKFMVYLQKENIIDESGMPKERFSAEFPKEGPSILRIQQVVRGDSAAYFCASSLIDRSNHYGYTFGSGTRLTVV.